These T cell receptor beta chains were read from a single sample in a study of control samples from healthy donors and cancer patients. Libraries were prepared by immunoSEQ multiplex PCR; TCRdb keeps only in-frame clonotypes and omits some of them. Seen here are about 120,000 clones, about 91% observed once, and the top ten hold 3% to 4%. Sequenced input: blood. The receptors here all came from a man aged 35-49 years in good health. Both conserved end residues are part of each CDR3. Fields, in order: CDR3 DNA, CDR3 protein, V gene, clone size, D gene, J gene. A D gene is named only where the DNA matches it firmly. The size field is filled for only some rows; it gives once, few, many or a size class.

CDR3 DNA: TGCAGCGCCCCGACAGGGTGGAATGGCTACACCTTC
CDR3 protein: CSAPTGWNGYTF
V gene: TRBV29-1
clone size: -
D gene: TRBD1
J gene: TRBJ1-2

CDR3 DNA: TGTGCCAGCAGCCCTCTCCGGGACAGGGGCTCTGGGGCCAACGTCCTGACTTTC
CDR3 protein: CASSPLRDRGSGANVLTF
V gene: TRBV7-9
clone size: -
D gene: TRBD1
J gene: TRBJ2-6

CDR3 DNA: TGTGCCAGCAGTTTATCACGTGTAGCCTACGAGCAGTACTTC
CDR3 protein: CASSLSRVAYEQYF
V gene: TRBV27
clone size: -
D gene: -
J gene: TRBJ2-7

CDR3 DNA: TGTGCCAGAAGCAGCCGGACAGGGGTAAACTACGAGCAGTACTTC
CDR3 protein: CARSSRTGVNYEQYF
V gene: TRBV5-3
clone size: -
D gene: TRBD1
J gene: TRBJ2-7

CDR3 DNA: TGCGCCAGCAGCTTGGAGGCCGTAGTGAGCACAGATACGCAGTATTTT
CDR3 protein: CASSLEAVVSTDTQYF
V gene: TRBV5-1
clone size: once
D gene: -
J gene: TRBJ2-3

CDR3 DNA: TGTGCCAGTTCGCGGGGGTTTCCTGAAGCTTTCTTT
CDR3 protein: CASSRGFPEAFF
V gene: TRBV7-9
clone size: -
D gene: -
J gene: TRBJ1-1

CDR3 DNA: TGTGCCAGCAGCTTGGTTCCTAGCGGGGCATCCTACGAGCAGTACTTC
CDR3 protein: CASSLVPSGASYEQYF
V gene: TRBV5-6
clone size: -
D gene: TRBD2
J gene: TRBJ2-7

CDR3 DNA: TGTGCCAGCAGCCAAGGGGGACTAGCAAACACAGATACGCAGTATTTT
CDR3 protein: CASSQGGLANTDTQYF
V gene: TRBV3-1/TRBV3-2
clone size: -
D gene: TRBD2
J gene: TRBJ2-3

CDR3 DNA: TGTGCCAGCAGCCAAGAAGGTGATTACTATGGCTACACCTTC
CDR3 protein: CASSQEGDYYGYTF
V gene: TRBV3-1/TRBV3-2
clone size: -
D gene: -
J gene: TRBJ1-2

CDR3 DNA: TGTGCCACCAGTCTTATACAGTACTACGAGCAGTACTTC
CDR3 protein: CATSLIQYYEQYF
V gene: TRBV24-1
clone size: once
D gene: -
J gene: TRBJ2-7

CDR3 DNA: TGTGCCACCAGTGACCGGACCCTCCCCACGGGCGAGCAGTACTTC
CDR3 protein: CATSDRTLPTGEQYF
V gene: TRBV24-1
clone size: -
D gene: -
J gene: TRBJ2-7

CDR3 DNA: TGTGCCTGGAGTTCTCAGGGTTTTAACGGGGAGCTGTTTTTT
CDR3 protein: CAWSSQGFNGELFF
V gene: TRBV30
clone size: -
D gene: -
J gene: TRBJ2-2

CDR3 DNA: TGTGCCAGCAGCGGGGCCGGGACTAGCGGGGGGAACAATGAGCAGTTCTTC
CDR3 protein: CASSGAGTSGGNNEQFF
V gene: TRBV9
clone size: -
D gene: TRBD2
J gene: TRBJ2-1

CDR3 DNA: TGTGCCATCAGTGCGGCTAGCGTAATTTCAGATACGCAGTATTTT
CDR3 protein: CAISAASVISDTQYF
V gene: TRBV10-3
clone size: once
D gene: -
J gene: TRBJ2-3

CDR3 DNA: TGTGCCAGCAGTTACAGCTACGAGCAGTACTTC
CDR3 protein: CASSYSYEQYF
V gene: TRBV2
clone size: -
D gene: -
J gene: TRBJ2-7

CDR3 DNA: TGTGCCAGCAGTCTCGGGGGGGGCACTGAAGCTTTCTTT
CDR3 protein: CASSLGGGTEAFF
V gene: TRBV6-5
clone size: -
D gene: -
J gene: TRBJ1-1

CDR3 DNA: TGTGCCAGCAGCTTAGGGCAGGGGTTCAATCAGCCCCAGCATTTT
CDR3 protein: CASSLGQGFNQPQHF
V gene: TRBV13
clone size: -
D gene: -
J gene: TRBJ1-5

CDR3 DNA: TGCGCCAGCACCCAAGCCGGGAGGGATCGTGAAAAACTGTTTTTT
CDR3 protein: CASTQAGRDREKLFF
V gene: TRBV5-1
clone size: -
D gene: -
J gene: TRBJ1-4

CDR3 DNA: TGTGCCAGCAGCCTAGGGCAGGCGGGCGGTGAAAAACTGTTTTTT
CDR3 protein: CASSLGQAGGEKLFF
V gene: TRBV7-9
clone size: -
D gene: -
J gene: TRBJ1-4

CDR3 DNA: TGCGCCAGCAGCCAAGGGACAGGGGGCGCGTGGAACACTGAAGCTTTCTTT
CDR3 protein: CASSQGTGGAWNTEAFF
V gene: TRBV4-1
clone size: once
D gene: TRBD1
J gene: TRBJ1-1

CDR3 DNA: TGCAGTGCTAGTCAGGGGGGGGGTATTAGCAATCAGCCCCAGCATTTT
CDR3 protein: CSASQGGGISNQPQHF
V gene: TRBV20-1
clone size: -
D gene: TRBD1
J gene: TRBJ1-5

CDR3 DNA: TGTGCCAGCAGCATCCGGGGGGGCAACAATGAGCAGTTCTTC
CDR3 protein: CASSIRGGNNEQFF
V gene: TRBV7-3
clone size: -
D gene: TRBD2
J gene: TRBJ2-1

CDR3 DNA: TGTGCCAGCAGCAAAGTCGGGGATTTTAGCAATCAGCCCCAGCATTTT
CDR3 protein: CASSKVGDFSNQPQHF
V gene: TRBV21-1
clone size: -
D gene: -
J gene: TRBJ1-5

CDR3 DNA: TGCAGTGCTAGTTCGGCGGCTTATAGCAATCAGCCCCAGCATTTT
CDR3 protein: CSASSAAYSNQPQHF
V gene: TRBV20-1
clone size: few
D gene: -
J gene: TRBJ1-5

CDR3 DNA: TGCGCCAGCAGCGAGACTAGCGGGGGGTTCCAAGGGGATACGCAGTATTTT
CDR3 protein: CASSETSGGFQGDTQYF
V gene: TRBV5-1
clone size: -
D gene: TRBD2
J gene: TRBJ2-3

CDR3 DNA: TGTGCCTGGAGTGTCTCCGGTTATGGCTACACCTTC
CDR3 protein: CAWSVSGYGYTF
V gene: TRBV30
clone size: -
D gene: -
J gene: TRBJ1-2

CDR3 DNA: TGTGCCAGCAGCGTACAGGGGAAAGGTGGTGATGAGCAGTTCTTC
CDR3 protein: CASSVQGKGGDEQFF
V gene: TRBV5-5
clone size: -
D gene: TRBD1
J gene: TRBJ2-1

CDR3 DNA: TGTGCCAGTAGTATGGCGGCCGACGTTGAGCAGTTCTTC
CDR3 protein: CASSMAADVEQFF
V gene: TRBV19
clone size: -
D gene: -
J gene: TRBJ2-1

CDR3 DNA: TGTGCCAGCAGTGAAGCTAGAGCAGGTTTCTATTCCTCTGGAAACACCATATATTTT
CDR3 protein: CASSEARAGFYSSGNTIYF
V gene: TRBV6-1
clone size: few
D gene: -
J gene: TRBJ1-3

CDR3 DNA: TGCGCCAGCAGCCGAAACACAGGGGAAAATCAGCCCCAGCATTTT
CDR3 protein: CASSRNTGENQPQHF
V gene: TRBV5-1
clone size: -
D gene: TRBD1
J gene: TRBJ1-5